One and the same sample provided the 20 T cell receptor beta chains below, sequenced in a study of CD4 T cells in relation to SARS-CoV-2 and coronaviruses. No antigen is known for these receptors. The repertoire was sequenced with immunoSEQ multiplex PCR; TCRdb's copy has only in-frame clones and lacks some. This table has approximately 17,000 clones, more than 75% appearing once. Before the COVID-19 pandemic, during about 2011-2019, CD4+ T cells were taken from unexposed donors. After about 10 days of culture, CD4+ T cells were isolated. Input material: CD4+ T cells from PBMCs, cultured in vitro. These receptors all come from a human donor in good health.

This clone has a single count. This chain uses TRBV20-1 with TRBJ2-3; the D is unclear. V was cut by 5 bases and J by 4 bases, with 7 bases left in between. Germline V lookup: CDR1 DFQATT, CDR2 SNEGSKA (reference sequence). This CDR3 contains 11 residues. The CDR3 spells CSAFWSDTQYF. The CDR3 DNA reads TGCAGTGCTTTTTGGTCAGATACGCAGTATTTT.

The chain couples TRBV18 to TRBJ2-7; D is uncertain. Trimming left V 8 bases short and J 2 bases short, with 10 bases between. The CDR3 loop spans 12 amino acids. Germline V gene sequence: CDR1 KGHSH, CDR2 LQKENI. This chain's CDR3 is CASGTGPYEQYF. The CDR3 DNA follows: TGTGCCAGCGGAACCGGCCCCTACGAGCAGTACTTC.

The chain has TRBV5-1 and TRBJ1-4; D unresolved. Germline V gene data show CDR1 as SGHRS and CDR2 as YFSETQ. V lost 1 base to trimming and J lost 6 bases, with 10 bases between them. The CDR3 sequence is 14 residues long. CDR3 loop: CASSLTVSDEKLFF. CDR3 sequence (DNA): TGCGCCAGCAGCTTGACAGTATCCGATGAAAAACTGTTTTTT.

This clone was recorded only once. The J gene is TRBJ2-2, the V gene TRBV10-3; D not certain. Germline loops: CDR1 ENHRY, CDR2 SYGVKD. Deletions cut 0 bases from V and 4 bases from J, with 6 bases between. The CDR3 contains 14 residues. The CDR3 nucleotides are TGTGCCATCAGTGAGTCTGCAGTCACCGGGGAGCTGTTTTTT. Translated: CAISESAVTGELFF.

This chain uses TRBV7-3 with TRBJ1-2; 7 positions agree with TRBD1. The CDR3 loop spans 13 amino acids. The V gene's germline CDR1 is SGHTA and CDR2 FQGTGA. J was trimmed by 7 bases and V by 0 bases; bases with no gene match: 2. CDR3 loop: CASSLTQGSGYTF. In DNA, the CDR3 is TGTGCCAGCAGCTTAACACAGGGGTCTGGCTACACCTTC. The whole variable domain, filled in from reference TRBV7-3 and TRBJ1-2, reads GAGVSQTPSNKVTEKGKYVELRCDPISGHTALYWYRQSLGQGPEFLIYFQGTGAADDSGLPNDRFFAVRPEGSVSTLKIQRTERGDSAVYLCASSLTQGSGYTFGSGTRLTVV.

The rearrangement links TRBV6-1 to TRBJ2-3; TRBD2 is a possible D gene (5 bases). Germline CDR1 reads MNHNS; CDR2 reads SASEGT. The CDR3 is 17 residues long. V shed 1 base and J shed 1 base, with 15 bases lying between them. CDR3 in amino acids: CASSEGAGVDGTDTQYF. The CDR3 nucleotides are TGTGCCAGCAGTGAAGGGGCCGGGGTAGATGGCACAGATACGCAGTATTTT.

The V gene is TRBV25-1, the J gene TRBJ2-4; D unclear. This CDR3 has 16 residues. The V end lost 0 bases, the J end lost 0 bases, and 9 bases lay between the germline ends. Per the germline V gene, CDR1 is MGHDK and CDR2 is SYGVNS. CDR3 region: CASSEYQVVAKNIQYF. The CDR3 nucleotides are TGTGCCAGCAGTGAATATCAGGTTGTAGCCAAAAACATTCAGTACTTC.

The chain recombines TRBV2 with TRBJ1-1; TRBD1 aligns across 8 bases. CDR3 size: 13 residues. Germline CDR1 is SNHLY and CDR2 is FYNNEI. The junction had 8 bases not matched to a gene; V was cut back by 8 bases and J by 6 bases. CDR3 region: CASHMTGVAEAFF. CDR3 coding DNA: TGTGCCAGCCACATGACAGGGGTTGCTGAAGCTTTCTTT.

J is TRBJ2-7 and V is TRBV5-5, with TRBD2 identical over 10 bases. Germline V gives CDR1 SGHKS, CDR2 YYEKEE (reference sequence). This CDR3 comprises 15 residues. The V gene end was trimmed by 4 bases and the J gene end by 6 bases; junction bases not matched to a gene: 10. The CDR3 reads CASSPPTSGISEQYF. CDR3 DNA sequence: TGTGCCAGCAGCCCCCCCACTAGCGGGATAAGCGAGCAGTACTTC.

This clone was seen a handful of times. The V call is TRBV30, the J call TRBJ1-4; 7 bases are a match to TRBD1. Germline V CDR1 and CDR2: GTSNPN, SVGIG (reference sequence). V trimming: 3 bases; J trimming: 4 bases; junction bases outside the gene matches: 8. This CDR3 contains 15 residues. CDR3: CAWRVGQGGNEKLFF. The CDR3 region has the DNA TGTGCCTGGAGAGTGGGGCAGGGGGGTAATGAAAAACTGTTTTTT. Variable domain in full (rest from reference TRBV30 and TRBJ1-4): SQTIHQWPATLVQPVGSPLSLECTVEGTSNPNLYWYRQAAGRGLQLLFYSVGIGQISSEVPQNLSASRPQDRQFILSSKKLLLSDSGFYLCAWRVGQGGNEKLFFGSGTQLSVL.

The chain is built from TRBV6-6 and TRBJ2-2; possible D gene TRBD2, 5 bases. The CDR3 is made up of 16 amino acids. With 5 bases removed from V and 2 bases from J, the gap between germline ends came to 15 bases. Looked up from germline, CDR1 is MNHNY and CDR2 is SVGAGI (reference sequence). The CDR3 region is CASSPRGKLNTGELFF. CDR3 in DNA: TGTGCCAGCAGTCCCCGAGGGAAACTTAACACCGGGGAGCTGTTTTTT.

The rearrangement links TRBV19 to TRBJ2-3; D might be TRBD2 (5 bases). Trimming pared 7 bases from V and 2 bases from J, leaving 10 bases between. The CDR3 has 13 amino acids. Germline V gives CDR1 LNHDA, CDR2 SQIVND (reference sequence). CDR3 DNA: TGTGCCAGTAAGCGGAAAACCACAGATACGCAGTATTTT. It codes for CASKRKTTDTQYF.

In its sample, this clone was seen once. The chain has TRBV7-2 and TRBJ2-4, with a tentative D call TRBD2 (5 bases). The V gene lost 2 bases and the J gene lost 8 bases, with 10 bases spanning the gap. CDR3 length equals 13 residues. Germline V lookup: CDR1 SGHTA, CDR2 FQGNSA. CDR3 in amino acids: CASSLYEADIQYF. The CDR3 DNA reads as TGTGCCAGCAGCTTATACGAAGCGGACATTCAGTACTTC. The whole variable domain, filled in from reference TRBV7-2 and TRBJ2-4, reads GAGVSQSPSNKVTEKGKDVELRCDPISGHTALYWYRQSLGQGLEFLIYFQGNSAPDKSGLPSDRFSAERTGGSVSTLTIQRTQQEDSAVYLCASSLYEADIQYFGAGTRLSVL.

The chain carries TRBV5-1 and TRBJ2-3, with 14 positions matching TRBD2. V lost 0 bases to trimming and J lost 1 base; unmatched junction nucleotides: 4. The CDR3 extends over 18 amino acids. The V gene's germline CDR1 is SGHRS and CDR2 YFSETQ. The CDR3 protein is CASSLVGTSGRGTDTQYF. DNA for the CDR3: TGCGCCAGCAGCTTGGTGGGGACTAGCGGGAGAGGCACAGATACGCAGTATTTT.

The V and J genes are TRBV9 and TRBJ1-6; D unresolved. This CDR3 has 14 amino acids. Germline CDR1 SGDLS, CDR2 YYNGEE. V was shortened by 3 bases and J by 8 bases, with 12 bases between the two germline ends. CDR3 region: CASSATDGDSPLHF. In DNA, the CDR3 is TGTGCCAGCAGCGCCACGGACGGGGATTCACCCCTCCACTTT.

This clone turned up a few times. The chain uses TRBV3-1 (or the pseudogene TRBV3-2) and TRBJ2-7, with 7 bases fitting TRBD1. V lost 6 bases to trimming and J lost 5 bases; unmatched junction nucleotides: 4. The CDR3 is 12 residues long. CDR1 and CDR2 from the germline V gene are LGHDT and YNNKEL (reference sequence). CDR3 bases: TGTGCCAGCAGACGAACAGGGGACGAGCAGTACTTC. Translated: CASRRTGDEQYF.

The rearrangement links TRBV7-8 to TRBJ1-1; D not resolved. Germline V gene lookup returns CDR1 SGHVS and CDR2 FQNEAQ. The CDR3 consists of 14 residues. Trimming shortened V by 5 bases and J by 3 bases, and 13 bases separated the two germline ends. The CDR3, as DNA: TGTGCCAGCAGCATCCAGGTCCAGCACACTGAAGCTTTCTTT. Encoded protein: CASSIQVQHTEAFF.

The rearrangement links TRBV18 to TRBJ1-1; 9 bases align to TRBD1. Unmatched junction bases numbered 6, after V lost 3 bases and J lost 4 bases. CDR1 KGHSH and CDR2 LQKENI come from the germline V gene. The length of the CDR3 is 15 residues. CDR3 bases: TGTGCCAGCTCACCCCTACAGGGGGCTAGCACTGAAGCTTTCTTT. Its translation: CASSPLQGASTEAFF.

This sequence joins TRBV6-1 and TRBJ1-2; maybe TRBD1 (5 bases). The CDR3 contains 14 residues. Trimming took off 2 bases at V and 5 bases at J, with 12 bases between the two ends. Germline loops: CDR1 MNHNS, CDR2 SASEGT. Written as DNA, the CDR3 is TGTGCCAGCAGTGAAAGGTTATGGGGGTATGGCTACACCTTC. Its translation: CASSERLWGYGYTF.

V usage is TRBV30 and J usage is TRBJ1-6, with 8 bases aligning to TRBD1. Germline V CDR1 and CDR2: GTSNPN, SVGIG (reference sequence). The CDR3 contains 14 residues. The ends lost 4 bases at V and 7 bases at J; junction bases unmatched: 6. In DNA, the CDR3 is TGTGCCTGGACGGGCAGGGGGCAAAATTCACCCCTCCACTTT. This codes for CAWTGRGQNSPLHF.